This T cell receptor beta chain was found in a study of human T cells and chemical hapten exposure. Noted time point: healthy volunteer bleed at 6 weeks. Researchers extracted total RNA from unfractionated whole blood. This clonotype was seen repeatedly, ten times or more. Its antigen is unknown. Original data processing: Across samples, TCR counts had a median of roughly 91,000 and ranged from roughly 23,224 to 750,000. MiXCR was run by TCRdb on the RACE reads, yielding one entry per CDR3 protein. In this record, the V and J calls reflect TCRdb's handling and not the investigators' own analysis. The sample records 35,000 to 50,000 distinct CDR3 sequences, 3% to 4.5% being singletons. Overall study findings and caveats: With DPC sensitization, TCRs exceeding 1 in 1000 frequency showed no change.

CDR1 MDHEN and CDR2 SYDVKM come from the germline V gene. The CDR3 runs 16 residues. Trimming left V 4 bases short and J 0 bases short, with 14 bases between. This receptor was taken from a human donor in good health. Some clones in this sample may be carry-over from other donors' samples. This chain links TRBV28 with TRBJ2-3; D uncertain. Sequencing was done on a sample of whole blood. The chain's CDR3 is CASSSVLGLSTDTQYF. For the CDR3, the DNA is TGTGCCAGCAGTTCTGTCCTAGGTCTTAGCACAGATACGCAGTATTTT.